Only a few counts were recorded for the clone carrying this T cell receptor beta chain. What it binds is not known. This specimen comes from a study of cytomegalovirus exposure and HLA in healthy donors. Overall study findings and caveats: Accurate prediction of most subjects' HLA-A and HLA-B alleles from TCR beta sequences was reported. TCR beta V segments were, for the most part, productive about 87% or about 30% of the time in an earlier analysis. A later analysis linked a missense DCLRE1C variant to TCR beta V- and J-gene trimming.

The V gene end was trimmed by 2 bases and the J gene end by 6 bases; junction bases not matched to a gene: 8. This CDR3 is 15 amino acids long. CDR1 is SGHRS and CDR2 is YFSETQ in the germline V gene. The PCR was carried out with 60 Vbeta primers and 13 Jbeta primers. In the original analysis: About 10 million shared chains were among the roughly 78 million unique TCR beta chains that a later analysis counted. The repertoire was sequenced with immunoSEQ multiplex PCR; TCRdb's copy has only in-frame clones and lacks some. V and J calls and clone size are copied from that table; D and trimming were computed from the DNA. The sample has about 90,000 clones; around 85% are singletons.

The material sequenced was PBMCs. The V call is TRBV5-1, the J call TRBJ2-1, with 7 nucleotides matching TRBD1. This TCR came from a man aged 30 to 39 in good health and CMV-seronegative. The CDR3 nucleotides read TGCGCCAGCAGCTTAGGGGGCTCACGAAGCAATGAGCAGTTCTTC. Encoded protein: CASSLGGSRSNEQFF.